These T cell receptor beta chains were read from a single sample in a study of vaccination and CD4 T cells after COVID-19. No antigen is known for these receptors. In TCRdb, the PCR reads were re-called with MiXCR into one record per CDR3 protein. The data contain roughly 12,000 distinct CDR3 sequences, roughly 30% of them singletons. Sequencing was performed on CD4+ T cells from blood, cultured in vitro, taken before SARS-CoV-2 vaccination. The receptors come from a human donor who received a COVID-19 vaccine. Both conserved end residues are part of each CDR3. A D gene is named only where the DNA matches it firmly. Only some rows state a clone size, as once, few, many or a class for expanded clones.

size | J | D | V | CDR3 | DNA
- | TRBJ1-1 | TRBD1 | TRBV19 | CASTDPWGGQAFF | TGTGCCAGTACCGACCCCTGGGGGGGACAGGCTTTCTTT
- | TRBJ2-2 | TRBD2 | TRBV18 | CASSPLGLAGATNTGELFF | TGTGCCAGCTCACCACTCGGGCTAGCGGGGGCCACGAACACCGGGGAGCTGTTTTTT
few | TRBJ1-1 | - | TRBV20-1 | CSARTGKNTEAFF | TGCAGTGCTAGAACAGGGAAGAACACTGAAGCTTTCTTT
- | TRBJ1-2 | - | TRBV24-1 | CATSAGLTSGGYTF | TGTGCCACCAGTGCAGGGTTGACGTCTGGAGGCTACACCTTC
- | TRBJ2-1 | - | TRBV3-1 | CASSPTPSSYNEQFF | TGTGCCAGCAGCCCTACCCCGAGCTCCTACAATGAGCAGTTCTTC
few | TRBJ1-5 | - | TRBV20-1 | CSAIRSGSNQPQHF | TGCAGTGCTATAAGGTCGGGGAGCAATCAGCCCCAGCATTTT
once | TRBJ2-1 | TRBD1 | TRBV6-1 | CASSPDRNNEQFF | TGTGCCAGCAGTCCGGACAGGAACAATGAGCAGTTCTTC
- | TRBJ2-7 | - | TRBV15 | CATSRDRGPYEQYF | TGTGCCACCAGCAGAGACAGGGGCCCCTACGAGCAGTACTTC
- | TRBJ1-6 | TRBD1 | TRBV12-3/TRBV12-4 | CASSLVTGDNSPLHF | TGTGCCAGCAGTTTAGTTACAGGGGATAATTCACCCCTCCACTTT
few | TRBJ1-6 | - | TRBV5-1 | CASSGTENSPLHF | TGCGCCAGCTCCGGGACGGAGAATTCACCCCTCCACTTT
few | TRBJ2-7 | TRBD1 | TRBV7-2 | CASSLSGTAPYEQYF | TGTGCCAGCAGCTTGTCCGGGACAGCACCCTACGAGCAGTACTTC
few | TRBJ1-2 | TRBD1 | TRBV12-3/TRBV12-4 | CASRWTGSPSFGYTF | TGTGCCAGCAGGTGGACAGGGTCTCCAAGTTTTGGCTACACCTTC
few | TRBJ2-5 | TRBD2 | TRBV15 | CATSRILAGGIQETQYF | TGTGCCACCAGCAGGATCCTAGCGGGGGGAATCCAAGAGACCCAGTACTTC
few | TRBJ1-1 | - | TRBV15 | CATSRDTVTEAFF | TGTGCCACCAGCAGAGATACGGTGACTGAAGCTTTCTTT
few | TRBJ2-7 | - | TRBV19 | CASSSSYATPIYEQYF | TGTGCCAGTAGTAGCAGCTACGCCACCCCAATCTACGAGCAGTACTTC
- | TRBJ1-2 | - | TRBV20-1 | CSAPGGVRPLNGYAF | TGCAGTGCCCCGGGAGGGGTGCGCCCCCTAAATGGCTACGCCTTC
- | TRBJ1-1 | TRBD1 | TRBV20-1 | CSASETGGGDTEAFF | TGCAGTGCTAGTGAGACAGGGGGCGGGGACACTGAAGCTTTCTTT
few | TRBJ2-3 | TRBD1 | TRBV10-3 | CAIGQGALGTDTQYF | TGTGCCATCGGACAGGGGGCACTGGGCACAGATACGCAGTATTTT
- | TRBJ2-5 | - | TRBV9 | CASSVGIGQGQETQYF | TGTGCCAGCAGCGTCGGGATTGGGCAGGGACAAGAGACCCAGTACTTC
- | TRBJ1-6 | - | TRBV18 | CASSPRGIAYNSPLHF | TGTGCCAGCTCACCAAGGGGGATCGCCTATAATTCACCCCTCCACTTT
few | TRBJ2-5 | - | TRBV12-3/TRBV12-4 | CASSLGVLQETQYF | TGTGCCAGCAGTTTAGGGGTACTCCAAGAGACCCAGTACTTC
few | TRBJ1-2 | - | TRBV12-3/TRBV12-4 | CASSPDGFGYTF | TGTGCCAGCAGCCCAGATGGCTTTGGCTACACCTTC
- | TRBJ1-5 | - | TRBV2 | CASSEQGGPQHF | TGTGCCAGCAGTGAACAGGGTGGGCCCCAGCATTTT
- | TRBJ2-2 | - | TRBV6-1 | CASGRTGELFF | TGTGCCAGCGGCCGTACCGGGGAGCTGTTTTTT
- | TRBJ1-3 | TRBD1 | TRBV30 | CAGQGLSGNTIYF | TGTGCCGGACAGGGCCTCTCTGGAAACACCATATATTTT
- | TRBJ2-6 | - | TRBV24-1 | CATSDPDRANVLTF | TGTGCCACCAGTGATCCGGACAGGGCCAACGTCCTGACTTTC
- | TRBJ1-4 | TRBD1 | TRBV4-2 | CASSQDVGQGDEKLFF | TGTGCCAGCAGCCAAGATGTCGGACAGGGGGATGAAAAACTGTTTTTT
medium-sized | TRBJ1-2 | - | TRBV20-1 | CSARDTGRDTF | TGCAGTGCTAGAGATACGGGACGGGACACCTTC
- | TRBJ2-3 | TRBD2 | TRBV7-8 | CASGGLAGNTDTQYF | TGTGCCAGCGGCGGACTAGCGGGGAACACAGATACGCAGTATTTT
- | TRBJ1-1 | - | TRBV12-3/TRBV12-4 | CASNKGSSTEAFF | TGTGCCAGCAATAAGGGAAGCAGCACTGAAGCTTTCTTT
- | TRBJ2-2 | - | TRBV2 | CASSEVRGGELFF | TGTGCCAGCAGTGAAGTTCGGGGCGGGGAGCTGTTTTTT
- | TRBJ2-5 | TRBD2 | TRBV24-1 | CATSDTPGGPLLQETQYF | TGTGCCACCAGTGATACGCCGGGGGGACCGCTGTTACAAGAGACCCAGTACTTC
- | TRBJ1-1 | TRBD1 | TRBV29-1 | CSVEDRWDTEAFF | TGCAGCGTTGAGGACAGGTGGGACACTGAAGCTTTCTTT
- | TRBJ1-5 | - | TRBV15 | CATSSGTEHQPQHF | TGTGCCACCAGCAGCGGGACCGAGCATCAGCCCCAGCATTTT
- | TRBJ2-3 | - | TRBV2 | CASSDSRETDTQYF | TGTGCCAGCAGTGACTCGAGGGAGACAGATACGCAGTATTTT
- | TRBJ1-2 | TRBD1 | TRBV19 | CASSIGIRDRVYGYTF | TGTGCCAGTAGTATAGGGATCCGGGACAGGGTCTATGGCTACACCTTC
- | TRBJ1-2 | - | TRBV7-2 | CASSLQVGSAGDLGGYTF | TGTGCCAGCAGCTTACAGGTTGGATCGGCAGGGGATTTAGGTGGCTACACCTTC
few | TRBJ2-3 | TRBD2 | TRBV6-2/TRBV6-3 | CASSPGTGGRLTDTQYF | TGTGCCAGCAGTCCCGGCACGGGGGGGCGCCTAACAGATACGCAGTATTTT
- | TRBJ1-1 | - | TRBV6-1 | CASSPGGPWGNTEAFF | TGTGCCAGCAGTCCCGGTGGTCCTTGGGGGAACACTGAAGCTTTCTTT